This record covers a single T cell receptor beta chain. Antigen unknown. Primers included in the PCR were 60 Vbeta and 13 Jbeta primers. Clones were sequenced by immunoSEQ multiplex PCR, and TCRdb holds only the in-frame ones, with some missing. Among 150,000 or so clones listed, around 76% were seen once. These data originate in a study of cytomegalovirus exposure and HLA in healthy donors. Looking at the study overall: The roughly 120 million unique TCR beta sequences, from roughly 170 million T cells, were found by an earlier analysis. Drawn from HLA-typed donors, about 85 million unique TCRs were held in an early data release. Study-level results: 16,951 TCR beta sequences were associated with HLA alleles at 0.05 false discovery rate in a later analysis. Several top significant clusters appeared, in a later analysis, to be linked to common viral pathogens.

Material: PBMCs. The source is a female donor in good health and CMV-seronegative.

The chain's CDR3 is CASSLGRVAEAFF. The CDR3 DNA reads as TGTGCCAGCAGTTTGGGCAGGGTCGCTGAAGCTTTCTTT. The chain carries TRBV27 and TRBJ1-1, with D maybe TRBD1 (5 bases). V was clipped by 3 bases and J by 6 bases, with 11 bases between them. Germline values: CDR1 MNHEY, CDR2 SMNVEV (reference sequence). The length of the CDR3 is 13 residues.